This TCR beta chain was sequenced for a study of post-analysis software for immune sequencing data. General observations from the study: Controls showed lower frequencies than patients for a few TRBV segments, and TRBV5-6, TRBV5-1 and TRBV20-1 were among these.

This clonotype occurred a few times. No antigen is known for it. Built from TCR beta cDNA, the libraries had unique molecular identifiers in them. Via MiXCR, TCRdb re-called the PCR reads, giving one row per CDR3 protein. The repertoire has roughly 200,000 distinct CDR3 sequences, over 25% of them found once; the top ten carry roughly 3.4%. Germline trimming cut 0 bases from V and 1 base from J; bases unmatched to any gene: 5. Germline CDR1 SGHTA, CDR2 FQGNSA. The CDR3 totals 17 residues. What was sequenced was blood. The receptor's source is a girl aged 2 to 17 with multiple sclerosis. The chain recombines TRBV7-2 with TRBJ2-3; 9 nucleotides agree with TRBD1. The CDR3 region has the DNA TGTGCCAGCAGCTTAGCCCTACAGGGGGCCGGCACAGATACGCAGTATTTT. This gives the protein CASSLALQGAGTDTQYF.